A selection of T cell receptor beta chains follows, all from one sample in a study of beta chain features in type 1 diabetes. This table comes from immunoSEQ multiplex PCR, and its TCRdb copy is limited to in-frame clones, with some not included. The top ten clones hold approximately 0.029% of a sample with approximately 260,000 clones, roughly 21% of them seen once. The sequencing input was naive CD4+ T cells from blood. The receptor source for this set is a woman in her 40s with type 1 diabetes. CDR3s include the opening cysteine and the closing phenylalanine or tryptophan. Each record gives: clone size, V gene, J gene, CDR3 length, D gene, CDR3 protein, CDR3 DNA. D genes are given only for firm matches. Rows give clone size only sometimes, using once, few, many, or a class for an expanded clone.

abundance: few; v_gene: TRBV5-1; j_gene: TRBJ2-1; len: 15; d_gene: -; CDR3aa: CASSPDGATYNEQFF; CDR3nt: TGCGCCAGCAGCCCGGATGGAGCAACCTACAATGAGCAGTTCTTC
abundance: few; v_gene: TRBV9; j_gene: TRBJ2-7; len: 14; d_gene: -; CDR3aa: CASSVGQGNYEQYF; CDR3nt: TGTGCCAGCAGCGTAGGGCAGGGGAACTACGAGCAGTACTTC
abundance: -; v_gene: TRBV25-1; j_gene: TRBJ1-1; len: 14; d_gene: -; CDR3aa: CASSRLTVPKGAFF; CDR3nt: TGTGCCAGCAGTCGTCTGACAGTCCCCAAGGGAGCTTTCTTT
abundance: few; v_gene: TRBV27; j_gene: TRBJ2-1; len: 16; d_gene: TRBD2; CDR3aa: CASSQWTSGRHNEQFF; CDR3nt: TGTGCCAGCAGTCAATGGACTAGCGGGAGACATAATGAGCAGTTCTTC
abundance: few; v_gene: TRBV6-5; j_gene: TRBJ2-7; len: 14; d_gene: TRBD2; CDR3aa: CASRRTRTAYEQYF; CDR3nt: TGTGCCAGCAGGAGGACTAGAACTGCCTACGAGCAGTACTTC
abundance: once; v_gene: TRBV6-1; j_gene: TRBJ1-5; len: 15; d_gene: TRBD1; CDR3aa: CASRLTGTRNQPQHF; CDR3nt: TGTGCCAGCAGGCTGACAGGGACCCGCAATCAGCCCCAGCATTTT
abundance: few; v_gene: TRBV10-3; j_gene: TRBJ1-1; len: 16; d_gene: -; CDR3aa: CAISERGGVSGTEAFF; CDR3nt: TGTGCCATCAGTGAAAGGGGGGGAGTCTCCGGGACTGAAGCTTTCTTT
abundance: -; v_gene: TRBV11-2; j_gene: TRBJ2-3; len: 13; d_gene: -; CDR3aa: CASSLELPDTQYF; CDR3nt: TGTGCCAGCAGCTTAGAACTACCGGATACGCAGTATTTT
abundance: -; v_gene: TRBV14; j_gene: TRBJ2-3; len: 13; d_gene: -; CDR3aa: CASSQTRIGTQYF; CDR3nt: TGTGCCAGCAGCCAAACTAGAATCGGTACGCAGTATTTT
abundance: -; v_gene: TRBV15; j_gene: TRBJ1-5; len: 13; d_gene: -; CDR3aa: CATSWGREQPQHF; CDR3nt: TGTGCCACCAGCTGGGGGAGGGAACAGCCCCAGCATTTT
abundance: few; v_gene: TRBV19; j_gene: TRBJ2-5; len: 13; d_gene: -; CDR3aa: CASRTEGGETQYF; CDR3nt: TGTGCCAGTAGAACGGAAGGGGGAGAGACCCAGTACTTC
abundance: -; v_gene: TRBV6-5; j_gene: TRBJ2-1; len: 15; d_gene: TRBD2; CDR3aa: CASSGTSGRANEQFF; CDR3nt: TGTGCCAGCAGTGGGACTAGCGGGAGGGCCAATGAGCAGTTCTTC
abundance: -; v_gene: TRBV7-2; j_gene: TRBJ1-1; len: 13; d_gene: TRBD1; CDR3aa: CASSPDRDTEAFF; CDR3nt: TGTGCCAGCAGCCCCGACAGGGACACTGAAGCTTTCTTT
abundance: few; v_gene: TRBV5-4; j_gene: TRBJ2-5; len: 14; d_gene: TRBD1; CDR3aa: CASSLRQGVETQYF; CDR3nt: TGTGCCAGCAGCCTTCGACAGGGGGTGGAGACCCAGTACTTC
abundance: -; v_gene: TRBV30; j_gene: TRBJ1-1; len: 12; d_gene: -; CDR3aa: CAWAAYRDEAFF; CDR3nt: TGTGCCTGGGCCGCCTACCGCGATGAAGCTTTCTTT
abundance: -; v_gene: TRBV4-2; j_gene: TRBJ1-2; len: 13; d_gene: -; CDR3aa: CASSQDINYGYTF; CDR3nt: TGTGCCAGCAGCCAAGACATCAACTATGGCTACACCTTC
abundance: -; v_gene: TRBV11-3; j_gene: TRBJ2-5; len: 14; d_gene: TRBD1; CDR3aa: CASSLDRGTETQYF; CDR3nt: TGTGCCAGCAGCTTAGACAGGGGGACGGAGACCCAGTACTTC
abundance: -; v_gene: TRBV18; j_gene: TRBJ2-3; len: 13; d_gene: TRBD2; CDR3aa: CASSASGRDTQYF; CDR3nt: TGTGCCAGCTCGGCCAGCGGGAGAGATACGCAGTATTTT
abundance: few; v_gene: TRBV5-1; j_gene: TRBJ1-1; len: 12; d_gene: -; CDR3aa: CASSLRNTEAFF; CDR3nt: TGCGCCAGCAGCCTAAGGAACACTGAAGCTTTCTTT
abundance: -; v_gene: TRBV15; j_gene: TRBJ1-2; len: 15; d_gene: TRBD1; CDR3aa: CATSRGGQGDYGYTF; CDR3nt: TGTGCCACCAGCAGAGGGGGACAGGGGGACTATGGCTACACCTTC
abundance: few; v_gene: TRBV30; j_gene: TRBJ1-2; len: 13; d_gene: -; CDR3aa: CAWSAAGIDGYTF; CDR3nt: TGTGCCTGGAGTGCGGCAGGGATTGATGGCTACACCTTC
abundance: -; v_gene: TRBV4-2; j_gene: TRBJ1-1; len: 16; d_gene: -; CDR3aa: CASSQDLGAPDTEAFF; CDR3nt: TGTGCCAGCAGCCAAGACCTAGGGGCCCCGGACACTGAAGCTTTCTTT
abundance: -; v_gene: TRBV7-9; j_gene: TRBJ1-1; len: 14; d_gene: -; CDR3aa: CASSLGGRNTEAFF; CDR3nt: TGTGCCAGCAGCTTAGGAGGTAGAAACACTGAAGCTTTCTTT
abundance: few; v_gene: TRBV18; j_gene: TRBJ2-3; len: 15; d_gene: -; CDR3aa: CASSPWATETDTQYF; CDR3nt: TGTGCCAGCTCACCCTGGGCCACCGAAACAGATACGCAGTATTTT
abundance: -; v_gene: TRBV14; j_gene: TRBJ1-6; len: 18; d_gene: -; CDR3aa: CASSHKALRGTPRTPLHF; CDR3nt: TGTGCCAGCAGCCACAAAGCTCTTCGGGGGACGCCGCGGACACCCCTCCACTTT
abundance: few; v_gene: TRBV19; j_gene: TRBJ2-1; len: 14; d_gene: -; CDR3aa: CASSIERAYNEQFF; CDR3nt: TGTGCCAGTAGTATCGAGCGGGCATACAATGAGCAGTTCTTC
abundance: few; v_gene: TRBV6-5; j_gene: TRBJ1-5; len: 13; d_gene: -; CDR3aa: CASSGDSNQPQHF; CDR3nt: TGTGCCAGCAGTGGAGATAGCAATCAGCCCCAGCATTTT
abundance: few; v_gene: TRBV29-1; j_gene: TRBJ1-1; len: 16; d_gene: -; CDR3aa: CSVEDGSRQGWAEAFF; CDR3nt: TGCAGCGTTGAAGATGGCTCCCGTCAGGGATGGGCTGAAGCTTTCTTT
abundance: few; v_gene: TRBV5-6; j_gene: TRBJ1-1; len: 15; d_gene: -; CDR3aa: CASSLGQILNTEAFF; CDR3nt: TGTGCCAGCAGCTTGGGACAGATCTTGAACACTGAAGCTTTCTTT
abundance: few; v_gene: TRBV28; j_gene: TRBJ2-1; len: 20; d_gene: TRBD2; CDR3aa: CASSPTGVGLAGVSYNEQFF; CDR3nt: TGTGCCAGCAGTCCGACAGGGGTGGGACTAGCGGGAGTTTCCTACAATGAGCAGTTCTTC
abundance: -; v_gene: TRBV6-5; j_gene: TRBJ2-3; len: 15; d_gene: -; CDR3aa: CASSYALAGTDTQYF; CDR3nt: TGTGCCAGCAGTTACGCACTGGCGGGCACAGATACGCAGTATTTT
abundance: -; v_gene: TRBV7-9; j_gene: TRBJ1-5; len: 14; d_gene: -; CDR3aa: CASSGTLSNQPQHF; CDR3nt: TGTGCCAGCAGCGGGACTCTTAGCAATCAGCCCCAGCATTTT
abundance: few; v_gene: TRBV6-5; j_gene: TRBJ2-7; len: 14; d_gene: TRBD1; CDR3aa: CASSYGTGTYEQYF; CDR3nt: TGTGCCAGCAGTTACGGGACAGGGACCTACGAGCAGTACTTC
abundance: few; v_gene: TRBV6-5; j_gene: TRBJ1-1; len: 14; d_gene: -; CDR3aa: CASSPGSRNTEAFF; CDR3nt: TGTGCCAGCAGCCCAGGGTCGAGGAACACTGAAGCTTTCTTT
abundance: -; v_gene: TRBV7-9; j_gene: TRBJ1-1; len: 14; d_gene: -; CDR3aa: CASSPRGGPVGAFF; CDR3nt: TGTGCCAGCAGCCCGAGGGGGGGGCCAGTTGGGGCTTTCTTT
abundance: -; v_gene: TRBV6-5; j_gene: TRBJ1-1; len: 13; d_gene: -; CDR3aa: CASHFRGDTEAFF; CDR3nt: TGTGCCAGCCACTTTCGGGGGGACACTGAAGCTTTCTTT
abundance: -; v_gene: TRBV7-2; j_gene: TRBJ2-1; len: 13; d_gene: -; CDR3aa: CASSLVHRNEQFF; CDR3nt: TGTGCCAGCAGCTTAGTGCACAGGAATGAGCAGTTCTTC
abundance: few; v_gene: TRBV28; j_gene: TRBJ2-1; len: 16; d_gene: -; CDR3aa: CASSSNLRGGTDEQFF; CDR3nt: TGTGCCAGCAGTTCTAACCTGCGGGGCGGGACCGATGAGCAGTTCTTC
abundance: -; v_gene: TRBV18; j_gene: TRBJ2-3; len: 14; d_gene: -; CDR3aa: CASSLQLAIDTQYF; CDR3nt: TGTGCCAGCTCACTGCAACTAGCAATAGATACGCAGTATTTT
abundance: -; v_gene: TRBV13; j_gene: TRBJ1-1; len: 12; d_gene: -; CDR3aa: CASNQQGIEAFF; CDR3nt: TGTGCCAGCAACCAACAGGGAATTGAAGCTTTCTTT
abundance: -; v_gene: TRBV6-5; j_gene: TRBJ2-7; len: 12; d_gene: -; CDR3aa: CASRGAPREQYF; CDR3nt: TGTGCCAGCAGGGGCGCTCCCCGCGAGCAGTACTTC
abundance: once; v_gene: TRBV6-6; j_gene: TRBJ2-2; len: 16; d_gene: TRBD2; CDR3aa: CASSYSTSGGTGELFF; CDR3nt: TGTGCCAGCAGTTACTCGACCAGCGGGGGCACCGGGGAGCTGTTTTTT
abundance: few; v_gene: TRBV4-3; j_gene: TRBJ1-2; len: 18; d_gene: -; CDR3aa: CASSQDPTRARANYGYTF; CDR3nt: TGCGCCAGCAGCCAAGATCCGACCAGGGCCCGAGCTAACTATGGCTACACCTTC
abundance: few; v_gene: TRBV30; j_gene: TRBJ1-1; len: 13; d_gene: TRBD1; CDR3aa: CAWNHRGRSEAFF; CDR3nt: TGTGCCTGGAACCACAGGGGGCGGAGTGAAGCTTTCTTT
abundance: few; v_gene: TRBV30; j_gene: TRBJ1-2; len: 12; d_gene: -; CDR3aa: CAWTGTPYGYTF; CDR3nt: TGTGCCTGGACCGGGACTCCCTATGGCTACACCTTC
abundance: -; v_gene: TRBV25-1; j_gene: TRBJ2-1; len: 17; d_gene: -; CDR3aa: CASSPDLSGQGIHEQFF; CDR3nt: -